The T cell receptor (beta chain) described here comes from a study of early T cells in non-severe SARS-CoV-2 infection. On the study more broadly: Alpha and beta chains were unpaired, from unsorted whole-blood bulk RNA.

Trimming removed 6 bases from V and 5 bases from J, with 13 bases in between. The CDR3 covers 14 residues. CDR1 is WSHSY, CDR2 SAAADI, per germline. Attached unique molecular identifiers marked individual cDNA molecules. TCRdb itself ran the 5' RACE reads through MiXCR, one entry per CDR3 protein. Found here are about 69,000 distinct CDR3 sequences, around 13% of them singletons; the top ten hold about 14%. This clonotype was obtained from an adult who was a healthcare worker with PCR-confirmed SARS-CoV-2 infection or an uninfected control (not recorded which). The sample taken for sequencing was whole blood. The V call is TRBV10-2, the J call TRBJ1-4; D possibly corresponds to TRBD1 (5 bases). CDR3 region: CASRGIGTNEKLFF. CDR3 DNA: TGCGCCAGCAGGGGGATCGGGACGAATGAAAAACTGTTTTTT.